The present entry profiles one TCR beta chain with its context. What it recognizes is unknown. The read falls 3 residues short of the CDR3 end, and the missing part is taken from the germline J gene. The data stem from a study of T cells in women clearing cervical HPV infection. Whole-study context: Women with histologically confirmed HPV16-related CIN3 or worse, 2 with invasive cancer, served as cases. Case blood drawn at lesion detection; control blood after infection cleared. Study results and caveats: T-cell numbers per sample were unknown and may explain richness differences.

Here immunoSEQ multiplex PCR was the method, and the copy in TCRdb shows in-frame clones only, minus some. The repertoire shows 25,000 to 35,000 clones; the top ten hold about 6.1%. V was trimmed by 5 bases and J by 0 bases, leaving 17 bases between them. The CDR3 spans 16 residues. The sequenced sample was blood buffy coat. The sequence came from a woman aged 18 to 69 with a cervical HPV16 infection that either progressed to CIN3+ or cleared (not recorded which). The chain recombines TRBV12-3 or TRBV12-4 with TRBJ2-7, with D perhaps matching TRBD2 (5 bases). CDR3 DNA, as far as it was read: TGTGCCAGCAGTCCCCCCCCACTAGGGATCTCCTACGAG. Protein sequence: CASSPPPLGISYE. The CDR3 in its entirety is CASSPPPLGISYEQYF.